This T cell receptor (beta chain) emerged from a study of control samples from healthy donors and cancer patients. A single count supports this clone. The CDR3 sequence is 16 residues long. In germline, CDR1 is LGHNA, CDR2 YSLEER. Trimming at V came to 4 bases and at J to 0 bases, leaving 3 bases not matched to a gene. Clones were sequenced by immunoSEQ multiplex PCR, and TCRdb holds only the in-frame ones, with some missing. The sample has about 34,000 clones; 86% are singletons. The chain couples TRBV4-3 to TRBJ1-4, with 9 bases fitting TRBD1. Sequencing used PBMCs. This clonotype was obtained from a woman aged 35 to 49 with lung cancer. The chain's CDR3 is CASSRDRDTTNEKLFF. The CDR3 nucleotides are TGCGCCAGCAGCCGGGACAGGGACACAACTAATGAAAAACTGTTTTTT.